These 10 T cell receptor beta chains originate from one sample sequenced in a study of T cell responses to AZD1222 COVID-19 vaccine. Sequencing used immunoSEQ multiplex PCR; TCRdb keeps in-frame clones, though not all of them. The sample has 190,000 or so clones; about 93% are singletons. Sequenced here: peripheral blood, sampled 28 days after the second AZD1222 dose. These receptors all come from an adult who received the AZD1222 COVID-19 vaccine.

The V call is TRBV7-3, the J call TRBJ1-2; D gene uncertain. This CDR3 has 14 amino acids. The V and J ends lost 1 base and 8 bases respectively, with 14 bases between them. Germline CDR1 is SGHTA and CDR2 is FQGTGA. CDR3 sequence reads: CASSLNKNGVGYTF. The CDR3 bases are TGTGCCAGCAGCTTAAACAAAAACGGAGTCGGCTACACCTTC.

This clone was observed a single time. The chain has TRBV19 and TRBJ1-1, with 7 nucleotides matching TRBD1. Trimming cost V 4 bases and J 4 bases; bases outside gene matches: 6. The CDR3 totals 14 residues. Germline V gene lookup returns CDR1 LNHDA and CDR2 SQIVND (reference sequence). The CDR3 is CASSTGQGGTEAFF. The CDR3 bases are TGTGCCAGTAGTACCGGGCAGGGGGGCACTGAAGCTTTCTTT.

The V gene is TRBV7-2, the J gene TRBJ2-7, with 10 bases matching TRBD2. V trimming: 7 bases; J trimming: 2 bases; junction bases outside the gene matches: 8. CDR1 and CDR2 from the germline V gene are SGHTA and FQGNSA. The CDR3 totals 15 residues. This CDR3 reads CASKRTSGRTYEQYF. The CDR3 nucleotides read TGTGCCAGCAAAAGGACTAGCGGACGCACCTACGAGCAGTACTTC.

The chain employs TRBV5-8 and TRBJ1-2; 10 nucleotides match TRBD1. CDR1 is SGHTS and CDR2 is YDEGEE in the germline V gene. The J segment lost 8 bases and the V segment lost 4 bases, leaving 8 bases of the junction unmatched. This CDR3 contains 14 residues. The CDR3 DNA follows: TGTGCCAGCAGCATGGGACAGGGGATACGGGGCTACACCTTC. Protein sequence: CASSMGQGIRGYTF.

The CDR3 coding sequence is TGTGCCAGCAGCAGACTGGCCACAGCGGGGGGACAAGAGACCCAGTACTTC. Amino acids: CASSRLATAGGQETQYF. This chain uses TRBV5-6 with TRBJ2-5; 9 bases line up with TRBD2. This CDR3 comprises 17 residues. Germline assignment: CDR1 SGHDT and CDR2 YYEEEE. Trimming at V came to 4 bases and at J to 2 bases, leaving 12 bases not matched to a gene.

V usage is TRBV28 and J usage is TRBJ1-5; weak D call: TRBD1 (5 bases). The ends were cut back, 2 bases at V and 3 bases at J, with 14 bases in the middle. Germline lookup yields CDR1 MDHEN and CDR2 SYDVKM. This CDR3 has 16 residues. CDR3 nucleotide sequence: TGTGCCAGCAGTTTAAATGAAGGGACGTACAATCAGCCCCAGCATTTT. It translates to CASSLNEGTYNQPQHF.

This clone was recorded only once. The chain uses TRBV18 and TRBJ1-5; D is unresolved. V dropped 6 bases and J dropped 7 bases, with 16 bases sitting between them. The CDR3 covers 14 residues. Germline CDR1 KGHSH, CDR2 LQKENI. CDR3 DNA: TGTGCCAGCTCTCCCGCTCCCGACGAACAGCCCCAGCATTTT. Translation gives CASSPAPDEQPQHF.

The chain joins TRBV5-1 to TRBJ2-2, with no clear D. CDR3 length: 15 residues. Germline CDR1 and CDR2: SGHRS and YFSETQ. V was trimmed by 1 base and J by 2 bases, leaving 9 bases between them. CDR3 DNA sequence: TGCGCCAGCAGCTTGAGTTCGGCCAACACCGGGGAGCTGTTTTTT. It yields the protein CASSLSSANTGELFF.

V and J are TRBV6-5 and TRBJ2-7; a weak D match, TRBD2 (6 bases). CDR3 length: 12 residues. From germline, CDR1 is MNHEY and CDR2 SVGAGI. V was shortened by 11 bases and J by 0 bases, with 11 bases between the two germline ends. CDR3 residues: CASGLNSYEQYF. CDR3 nucleotide sequence: TGTGCCTCGGGACTGAACTCCTACGAGCAGTACTTC.

V gene TRBV3-1 (or the pseudogene TRBV3-2) combines with J gene TRBJ1-2; 8 bases are a match to TRBD1. The CDR3 covers 13 residues. J gave up 8 bases and V 4 bases, and 6 bases lay outside the gene matches. Germline V gives CDR1 LGHDT, CDR2 YNNKEL (reference sequence). The CDR3, as DNA: TGTGCCAGCAGCCCGCGGACAGGGTTCGGCTACACCTTC. Protein: CASSPRTGFGYTF.